Listed here are 4 T cell receptor beta chains from one sample, sequenced in a study of PD-L1 blockade in urothelial cancer. Time point reported: pretreatment peripheral blood. Using immunoSEQ multiplex PCR, the repertoire was profiled, and TCRdb retains in-frame clones only, with some absent. Here the sample spans 55,000 to 80,000 clones, 81% being singletons. The sample in question was PBMCs, obtained around atezolizumab (anti-PD-L1) treatment. Receptor source: a man in his 70s with urothelial cancer.

The gene calls are TRBV30 and TRBJ1-1; 7 positions match TRBD1. Unmatched junction bases numbered 3, after V lost 8 bases and J lost 0 bases. CDR1 and CDR2 from the germline V gene are GTSNPN and SVGIG (reference sequence). This CDR3 contains 12 residues. This CDR3 is CASDRVNTEAFF. The CDR3 nucleotides read TGTGCCAGCGACAGGGTGAACACTGAAGCTTTCTTT.

The chain couples TRBV30 to TRBJ2-3; TRBD2 agrees at 9 bases. V shed 2 bases, J shed 5 bases, and the junction held 8 bases outside the gene matches. The CDR3 loop spans 15 amino acids. Per germline, CDR1 GTSNPN and CDR2 SVGIG (reference sequence). CDR3 protein: CAWSHGGRAGDTQYF. Written as DNA, the CDR3 is TGTGCCTGGAGTCACGGCGGGAGGGCCGGAGATACGCAGTATTTT. Based on the CDR3 plus reference TRBV30 and TRBJ2-3, the full variable domain is SQTIHQWPATLVQPVGSPLSLECTVEGTSNPNLYWYRQAAGRGLQLLFYSVGIGQISSEVPQNLSASRPQDRQFILSSKKLLLSDSGFYLCAWSHGGRAGDTQYFGPGTRLTVL.

There are a few counts of this clone. The rearrangement uses TRBV7-9 and TRBJ2-1, with 8 nucleotides matching TRBD2. This CDR3 spans 14 amino acids. Unmatched junction bases numbered 5, after V lost 3 bases and J lost 7 bases. CDR1 and CDR2 (germline): SEHNR, FQNEAQ (reference sequence). CDR3 loop: CASSFGSGNNEQFF. CDR3 DNA sequence: TGTGCCAGCAGCTTCGGTAGCGGGAATAATGAGCAGTTCTTC.

The chain has TRBV10-2 and TRBJ2-1; 16 nucleotides line up with TRBD2. The CDR3 totals 16 residues. Looked up from germline, CDR1 is WSHSY and CDR2 is SAAADI. Losses at the gene ends were 6 bases for V and 2 bases for J; bases not matched to a gene: 1. CDR3 DNA: TGCGCCAGCAGCGGGACTAGCGGGAGGGCCTACAATGAGCAGTTCTTC. It is translated as CASSGTSGRAYNEQFF.